These 13 T cell receptor beta chains share one sample of origin, sequenced in a study of shared clonotypes between healthy human individuals. Method: immunoSEQ multiplex PCR; TCRdb's copy keeps in-frame clones and lacks some. The sample records around 2.5 million clones, approximately 93% being singletons. The sample was naive CD4+ T cells from PBMCs. Regarding subset: CD45RA+ positively selected. The receptors derive from a man younger than 30 in good health. Some clones in this sample may be carry-over from other donors' samples.

This clone has only one observation. V usage is TRBV28 and J usage is TRBJ1-1; 8 bases agree with TRBD1. After removal of 4 bases from V and 0 bases from J, the junction contained 10 bases not matched to a gene. The CDR3 spans 17 residues. Germline values: CDR1 MDHEN, CDR2 SYDVKM. The CDR3 DNA sequence: TGTGCCAGCAGTTCCCGTCCCGGGACAGGAATGAACACTGAAGCTTTCTTT. Translation gives CASSSRPGTGMNTEAFF.

This sequence joins TRBV7-2 and TRBJ2-7, with a tentative D call TRBD2 (5 bases). Looked up from germline, CDR1 is SGHTA and CDR2 is FQGNSA. V lost 2 bases and J 1 base, leaving 12 bases between the germline ends. This CDR3 comprises 15 residues. The CDR3 sequence: CASSLIGVLSYEQYF. CDR3 in DNA: TGTGCCAGCAGCTTAATCGGGGTCTTGTCCTACGAGCAGTACTTC.

This sequence joins TRBV5-1 and TRBJ2-7; possibly TRBD1 or TRBD2 for D (7 bases each). CDR3 length equals 22 residues. V lost 0 bases to trimming and J lost 2 bases, with 33 bases between them. CDR1 is SGHRS and CDR2 is YFSETQ in the germline V gene. This CDR3 reads CASSLAMGLGDSGMSEPYEQYF. As DNA, the CDR3 is TGCGCCAGCAGCTTGGCCATGGGTCTCGGGGACAGCGGGATGTCGGAACCCTACGAGCAGTACTTC.

The chain is built from TRBV25-1 and TRBJ2-5; no clear D. Per germline, CDR1 MGHDK and CDR2 SYGVNS. The CDR3 spans 13 residues. V shed 3 bases and J shed 4 bases, with 9 bases lying between them. The CDR3 DNA is TGTGCCAGCAGTGATACTGGACGAGAGACCCAGTACTTC. It is translated as CASSDTGRETQYF.

The table lists this clone with a few counts. This sequence joins TRBV4-1 and TRBJ1-2, with 8 bases that match TRBD1. The junction had 5 bases not matched to a gene; V was cut back by 4 bases and J by 4 bases. This CDR3 is built from 14 residues. Germline CDR1 reads MGHRA; CDR2 reads YSYEKL. CDR3 in amino acids: CASSLDRGSYGYTF. In DNA, the CDR3 is TGCGCCAGCAGCCTAGACAGGGGCTCCTATGGCTACACCTTC.

J is TRBJ2-7 and V is TRBV4-1; 14 bases fit TRBD2. The J segment lost 6 bases and the V segment lost 4 bases, leaving 5 bases of the junction unmatched. Germline V lookup: CDR1 MGHRA, CDR2 YSYEKL. The CDR3 runs to 15 residues. The CDR3 DNA sequence: TGCGCCAGCAGCCCCGGGACTAGCGGGAGTGGCGAGCAGTACTTC. It specifies CASSPGTSGSGEQYF.

Turning to this clone: Different DNA sequences within this sample yield the same CDR3. The chain links TRBV7-3 to TRBJ2-5; possibly TRBD1 for D (5 bases). The ends were cut back, 2 bases at V and 5 bases at J, with 12 bases in the middle. The CDR3 extends over 14 amino acids. CDR1 and CDR2 (germline): SGHTA, FQGTGA. The CDR3 spells CASSLSGIEETQYF. In DNA, the CDR3 is TGTGCCAGCAGCTTATCAGGGATCGAGGAGACCCAGTACTTC. Together with reference TRBV7-3 and TRBJ2-5, the CDR3 gives the full variable domain: GAGVSQTPSNKVTEKGKYVELRCDPISGHTALYWYRQSLGQGPEFLIYFQGTGAADDSGLPNDRFFAVRPEGSVSTLKIQRTERGDSAVYLCASSLSGIEETQYFGPGTRLLVL.

J is TRBJ2-5 and V is TRBV6-1, with 8 bases identical to TRBD1. CDR1 and CDR2 (germline): MNHNS, SASEGT. With V trimmed by 7 bases and J by 4 bases, 8 bases remained unmatched. This CDR3 comprises 14 residues. CDR3 loop: CASTDRGAGETQYF. The CDR3 DNA sequence: TGTGCCAGCACAGACAGGGGCGCGGGAGAGACCCAGTACTTC.

This rearrangement joins TRBV28 to TRBJ1-5, with D unclear. This CDR3 is 13 amino acids long. CDR1 and CDR2 from the germline V gene are MDHEN and SYDVKM. V lost 1 base and J lost 9, with 10 bases in between. As DNA, the CDR3 is TGTGCCAGCAGTTTATCACTTTATCGGCCCCAGCATTTT. Its protein product is CASSLSLYRPQHF.

The V gene is TRBV30, the J gene TRBJ2-1; D might be TRBD1 (5 bases). CDR1 GTSNPN and CDR2 SVGIG come from the germline V gene (reference sequence). Trimming pared 4 bases from V and 5 bases from J, leaving 15 bases between. The CDR3 runs to 14 residues. For the CDR3, the DNA is TGTGCCTGGATAGCAGGGCTCTCAGACAATGAGCAGTTCTTC. Translated: CAWIAGLSDNEQFF.

As regards this clone: This sample also contains other DNA sequences that code for the same CDR3. The gene calls are TRBV9 and TRBJ2-2; D possibly corresponds to TRBD2 (5 bases). Germline values: CDR1 SGDLS, CDR2 YYNGEE. Trimming cost V 7 bases and J 2 bases, with 12 bases left between them. This CDR3 comprises 14 residues. The DNA of the CDR3 is TGTGCCAGCCGAGTAGCGACTAACACCGGGGAGCTGTTTTTT. This encodes CASRVATNTGELFF.

This sequence joins TRBV6-5 and TRBJ2-7; 7 bases are a match to TRBD1. Germline lookup yields CDR1 MNHEY and CDR2 SVGAGI. Trimming cost V 5 bases and J 3 bases; bases outside gene matches: 7. The CDR3 is made up of 14 amino acids. This CDR3 is CASSPPRDSYEQYF. The CDR3 nucleotides are TGTGCCAGCAGTCCCCCCAGGGACAGCTACGAGCAGTACTTC.

This chain uses TRBV5-8 with TRBJ1-1; D remains ambiguous. CDR3 size: 14 residues. The V end was cut by 4 bases, the J end by 5 bases, with 15 bases between. Germline CDR1 is SGHTS and CDR2 is YDEGEE. In nucleotides, the CDR3 is TGTGCCAGCAGCCCGCGAGTTAGGAGAACTGAAGCTTTCTTT. This translates into CASSPRVRRTEAFF.